Sequencing of this TCR beta chain was carried out in a study of T and B cells in COVID-19 patients. Multiplex PCR with BIOMED2 TRB-A/B primer pools amplified TRB rearrangements. A single record per CDR3 protein comes from TCRdb applying MiXCR to the multiplex PCR reads. Among roughly 9,500 distinct CDR3 sequences, 25% to 30% were seen once, and the ten largest hold under 35%. Each TRB amplification used about 250-550 ng of genomic DNA from blood. Unmatched junction bases numbered 2, after V lost 0 bases and J lost 1 base. The CDR3 contains 16 residues. CDR1 and CDR2 (germline): SGHTA, FQGNSA. V usage is TRBV7-2 and J usage is TRBJ2-1, with 8 nucleotides matching TRBD2. The receptor was derived from a human donor who had recovered from COVID-19. The sample was blood. CDR3 DNA sequence: TGTGCCAGCAGCTTAGCTAGCGGGGTATCCTACAATGAGCAGTTCTTC. Translated: CASSLASGVSYNEQFF.